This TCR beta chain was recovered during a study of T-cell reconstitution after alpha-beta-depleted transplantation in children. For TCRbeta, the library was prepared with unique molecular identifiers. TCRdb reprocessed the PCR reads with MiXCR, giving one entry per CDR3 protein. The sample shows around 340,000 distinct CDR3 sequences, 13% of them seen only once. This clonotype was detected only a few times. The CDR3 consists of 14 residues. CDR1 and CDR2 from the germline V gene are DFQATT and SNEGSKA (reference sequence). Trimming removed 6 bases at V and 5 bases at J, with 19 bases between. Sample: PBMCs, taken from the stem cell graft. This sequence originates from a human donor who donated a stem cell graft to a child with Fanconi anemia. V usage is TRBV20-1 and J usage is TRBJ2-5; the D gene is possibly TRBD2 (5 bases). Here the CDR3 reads CSAEDNRGRETQYF. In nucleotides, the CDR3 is TGCAGTGCGGAAGACAACCGGGGAAGGGAGACCCAGTACTTC.